The 29 T cell receptor beta chains below come from one sample, sequenced in a study of blood T cell repertoires in COVID-19. Using immunoSEQ multiplex PCR, the repertoire was profiled, and TCRdb retains in-frame clones only, with some absent. The sample includes fewer than 65,000 clones, around 90% of them seen just once. Material for sequencing was peripheral blood. These receptors came from a man over 45 with acute or convalescent COVID-19.

The J gene is TRBJ2-7, the V gene TRBV3-1 (or the pseudogene TRBV3-2); 7 bases are shared with TRBD2. V trimming: 1 base; J trimming: 4 bases; junction bases outside the gene matches: 4. The CDR3 has 14 amino acids. CDR1 is LGHDT and CDR2 is YNNKEL in the germline V gene (reference sequence). DNA of the CDR3: TGTGCCAGCAGCCAAGGGACTAGTAAATACGAGCAGTACTTC. It encodes CASSQGTSKYEQYF.

The rearrangement links TRBV4-1 to TRBJ2-5; D possibly corresponds to TRBD1 (5 bases). Germline CDR1 and CDR2: MGHRA and YSYEKL. V lost 0 bases and J 6 bases, leaving 11 bases between the germline ends. The CDR3 extends over 14 amino acids. The DNA for the CDR3 is TGCGCCAGCAGCCAAGATGGGCAGGGAAAGACCCAGTACTTC. Protein: CASSQDGQGKTQYF.

This clone showed up just once. The chain carries TRBV5-1 and TRBJ2-2, with 9 bases aligning to TRBD1. The J segment lost 6 bases and the V segment lost 3 bases, leaving 6 bases of the junction unmatched. The CDR3 totals 15 residues. Germline assignment: CDR1 SGHRS and CDR2 YFSETQ. CDR3 protein: CASSSGTGLPGELFF. In DNA, the CDR3 is TGCGCCAGCAGCTCCGGGACAGGGTTACCCGGGGAGCTGTTTTTT.

This clone was seen only once. This chain uses TRBV7-3 with TRBJ1-1, with 7 bases identical to TRBD1. Germline CDR1 reads SGHTA; CDR2 reads FQGTGA. After removal of 5 bases from V and 6 bases from J, the junction contained 6 bases not matched to a gene. The length of the CDR3 is 13 residues. CDR3 amino acids: CASSEQGFSEAFF. CDR3 sequence (DNA): TGTGCCAGCAGCGAACAGGGGTTTTCTGAAGCTTTCTTT.

CDR3 loop: CASSQLAGGQETQYF. CDR3 nucleotide sequence: TGCGCCAGCAGCCAACTGGCTGGGGGGCAAGAGACCCAGTACTTC. The V gene is TRBV4-1, the J gene TRBJ2-5; D might be TRBD2 (6 bases). Germline CDR1 and CDR2: MGHRA and YSYEKL. The CDR3 consists of 15 residues. Trimming removed 2 bases at V and 2 bases at J, with 12 bases between.

The chain combines TRBV5-8 with TRBJ1-4, with D uncertain. Trimming removed 3 bases at V and 10 bases at J, with 13 bases between. The CDR3 has 13 amino acids. Germline loops: CDR1 SGHTS, CDR2 YDEGEE. CDR3 DNA: TGTGCCAGCAGCTCCCAGGTTTTAGGAAAACTGTTTTTT. The encoded protein is CASSSQVLGKLFF.

The chain combines TRBV19 with TRBJ2-3, with TRBD1 matching over 12 bases. Germline lookup yields CDR1 LNHDA and CDR2 SQIVND (reference sequence). The V segment lost 5 bases and the J segment 3 bases; nucleotides outside the gene matches: 9. The CDR3 totals 17 residues. Here the CDR3 reads CASSEGTGGWGTDTQYF. Here the CDR3 DNA reads TGTGCCAGTAGTGAAGGGACAGGGGGCTGGGGGACAGATACGCAGTATTTT.

The V call is TRBV12-3 or TRBV12-4, the J call TRBJ1-5; TRBD1 is a possible D gene (5 bases). V was clipped by 7 bases and J by 2 bases, with 9 bases between them. The CDR3 is 13 residues long. The CDR3 sequence: CASTPGGNQPQHF. The CDR3 DNA reads as TGTGCCAGCACCCCGGGGGGCAATCAGCCCCAGCATTTT.

This clone is medium-sized within its sample. The CDR3 nucleotides read TGTGCCACCAGCAGAGATCCGACAGCCGGACGGCCCCAGCATTTT. This codes for CATSRDPTAGRPQHF. The chain joins TRBV15 to TRBJ1-5; TRBD1 is a possible D gene (5 bases). The CDR3 has 15 residues. Germline-derived CDR1 and CDR2 are LNHNV and YYDKDF (reference sequence). Trimming left V 0 bases short and J 9 bases short, with 15 bases between.

V usage is TRBV12-5 and J usage is TRBJ2-2; 10 positions match TRBD2. The V gene's germline CDR1 is LGHNT and CDR2 FRNRAP. The CDR3 covers 16 residues. V was pared by 1 base and J by 1 base, with 0 bases of the junction left unmatched. The CDR3: CASGLGLAGNTGELFF. CDR3 sequence (DNA): TGTGCTAGTGGTTTGGGACTAGCGGGGAACACCGGGGAGCTGTTTTTT.

The chain links TRBV6-2 or TRBV6-3 to TRBJ2-7; possibly TRBD2 for D (6 bases). The V end was cut by 4 bases, the J end by 2 bases, with 15 bases between. Germline CDR1 is MNHEY and CDR2 is SVGEGT. The CDR3 is made up of 15 amino acids. The CDR3, as DNA: TGTGCCAGCAGTTGGTTTAGGACTAAAACCTACGAGCAGTACTTC. Translation gives CASSWFRTKTYEQYF.

This clone was observed once. The V and J genes are TRBV14 and TRBJ2-2; D is possibly TRBD2 (5 bases). CDR3 size: 15 residues. Deletions cut 5 bases from V and 7 bases from J, with 17 bases between. Germline V lookup: CDR1 SGHDN, CDR2 FVKESK. CDR3: CASSVVLGRGGELFF. The DNA of the CDR3 is TGTGCCAGCAGCGTCGTACTAGGGCGAGGCGGGGAGCTGTTTTTT.

The chain combines TRBV15 with TRBJ1-2; D might be TRBD1 (5 bases). Germline CDR1 reads LNHNV; CDR2 reads YYDKDF (reference sequence). The CDR3 is 13 amino acids. The V end was cut by 1 base, the J end by 2 bases, with 5 bases between. CDR3 protein: CATSRGQNYGYTF. CDR3 sequence (DNA): TGTGCCACCAGCAGAGGACAGAACTATGGCTACACCTTC.

This chain joins TRBV10-3 and TRBJ2-1, with 12 nucleotides matching TRBD2. The V gene's germline CDR1 is ENHRY and CDR2 SYGVKD. Trimming cost V 5 bases and J 5 bases; bases outside gene matches: 10. This CDR3 is built from 17 residues. The CDR3, as DNA: TGTGCCATCAGTACCCCTAGCGGGGGGGCCGATCACAATGAGCAGTTCTTC. Protein: CAISTPSGGADHNEQFF.

V is TRBV15 and J is TRBJ1-5; D uncertain. V was trimmed by 4 bases and J by 3 bases, leaving 7 bases between them. The length of the CDR3 is 13 residues. Germline V gene data show CDR1 as LNHNV and CDR2 as YYDKDF (reference sequence). The CDR3 loop is CATSNSFNQPQHF. The CDR3 DNA is TGTGCCACCAGCAACAGTTTCAATCAGCCCCAGCATTTT.

CDR3 nucleotide sequence: TGTGCCAGCAGCCAAGATCCTTATTCGGTGCGTACCATTCACAATGAGCAGTTCTTC. This codes for CASSQDPYSVRTIHNEQFF. This chain connects TRBV3-1 (or the pseudogene TRBV3-2) to TRBJ2-1; D uncertain. The CDR3 extends over 19 amino acids. Trimming removed 0 bases from V and 5 bases from J, with 23 bases in between. Germline V CDR1 and CDR2: LGHDT, YNNKEL (reference sequence).

The chain uses TRBV28 and TRBJ2-5; D is uncertain. Looked up from germline, CDR1 is MDHEN and CDR2 is SYDVKM. V was clipped by 6 bases and J by 3 bases, with 5 bases between them. The CDR3 has 11 amino acids. This chain's CDR3 is CASRSEETQYF. In DNA, the CDR3 is TGTGCCAGCAGGTCGGAAGAGACCCAGTACTTC.

The rearrangement joins TRBV19 to TRBJ1-4, with a weak D call TRBD1 (6 bases). This CDR3 spans 13 amino acids. Germline CDR1 and CDR2: LNHDA and SQIVND (reference sequence). Trimming cost V 5 bases and J 6 bases, with 10 bases left between them. The CDR3 sequence is CASSVNRDEKLFF. As DNA, the CDR3 is TGTGCCAGTAGTGTAAACAGGGATGAAAAACTGTTTTTT.

V and J are TRBV14 and TRBJ1-4; weak D call: TRBD1 (6 bases). V dropped 3 bases and J dropped 3 bases, with 14 bases sitting between them. Germline V CDR1 and CDR2: SGHDN, FVKESK. This CDR3 has 16 amino acids. Here the CDR3 DNA reads TGTGCCAGCAGCCACAATCTGGGGGCGCCTAATGAAAAACTGTTTTTT. Translation: CASSHNLGAPNEKLFF.

This chain joins TRBV9 and TRBJ2-3, with TRBD2 matching over 10 bases. The length of the CDR3 is 17 residues. The germline gives CDR1 SGDLS, CDR2 YYNGEE. J gave up 4 bases and V 2 bases, and 10 bases lay outside the gene matches. As DNA, the CDR3 is TGTGCCAGCAGCGTTAAAGGAGCGGGGGGGCTTTCAGATACGCAGTATTTT. This translates into CASSVKGAGGLSDTQYF. The variable domain in full, with the rest retrieved from reference TRBV9 and TRBJ2-3, is DSGVTQTPKHLITATGQRVTLRCSPRSGDLSVYWYQQSLDQGLQFLIQYYNGEERAKGNILERFSAQQFPDLHSELNLSSLELGDSALYFCASSVKGAGGLSDTQYFGPGTRLTVL.

The chain uses TRBV11-2 and TRBJ2-2, with 8 bases matching TRBD2. This CDR3 is built from 16 residues. The V gene's germline CDR1 is SGHAT and CDR2 FQNNGV. With 1 base clipped from V and 6 bases from J, the junction kept 7 bases outside the gene matches. In DNA form, the CDR3 reads TGTGCCAGCAGCTTAGGACTAGCGATTTCGTCCGGGGAGCTGTTTTTT. It specifies CASSLGLAISSGELFF. Based on the CDR3 plus reference TRBV11-2 and TRBJ2-2, the full variable domain is EAGVAQSPRYKIIEKRQSVAFWCNPISGHATLYWYQQILGQGPKLLIQFQNNGVVDDSQLPKDRFSAERLKGVDSTLKIQPAKLEDSAVYLCASSLGLAISSGELFFGEGSRLTVL.

The rearrangement uses TRBV4-2 and TRBJ1-1, with D possibly being TRBD1 (5 bases). Germline CDR1 and CDR2: LGHNA and YNFKEQ. This CDR3 comprises 12 residues. V lost 1 base to trimming and J lost 12 bases, with 12 bases between them. In DNA form, the CDR3 reads TGTGCCAGCAGCCAAGTTCAGGGCTATCCTTTCTTT. This encodes CASSQVQGYPFF.

The V call is TRBV24-1, the J call TRBJ1-2; a possible D gene is TRBD1 (6 bases). Germline V gene lookup returns CDR1 KGHDR and CDR2 SFDVKD. Trimming took off 8 bases at V and 7 bases at J, with 19 bases between the two ends. The CDR3 totals 14 residues. CDR3 nucleotides: TGTGCCACCACCTCAGGGGTTGGGGGCGGTGGCTACACCTTC. As protein: CATTSGVGGGGYTF.

In DNA, the CDR3 is TGTGCCAGCAGCGGACAGGGGACGGGCACTGAAGCTTTCTTT. Protein product: CASSGQGTGTEAFF. The V and J genes are TRBV6-5 and TRBJ1-1; 9 nucleotides line up with TRBD1. V was pared by 6 bases and J by 4 bases, with 6 bases of the junction left unmatched. The CDR3 loop spans 14 amino acids. Germline assignment: CDR1 MNHEY and CDR2 SVGAGI.

This chain joins TRBV7-9 and TRBJ2-5, with 9 positions matching TRBD1. Per germline, CDR1 SEHNR and CDR2 FQNEAQ (reference sequence). Trimming cost V 6 bases and J 2 bases; bases outside gene matches: 7. The length of the CDR3 is 15 residues. CDR3 sequence reads: CASSERTGAQETQYF. CDR3 in DNA: TGTGCCAGCAGTGAACGGACAGGGGCACAAGAGACCCAGTACTTC.

This chain joins TRBV6-1 and TRBJ2-1, with D perhaps matching TRBD2 (5 bases). Germline V gene sequence: CDR1 MNHNS, CDR2 SASEGT. The CDR3 totals 12 residues. V was pared by 0 bases and J by 8 bases, with 5 bases between. For the CDR3, the DNA is TGTGCCAGCAGTGAAGCGGGAGATGAGCAGTTCTTC. Protein product: CASSEAGDEQFF.

The rearrangement joins TRBV5-1 to TRBJ1-3, with TRBD1 as a possible D gene (6 bases). CDR3 size: 14 residues. Germline CDR1 and CDR2: SGHRS and YFSETQ. V lost 6 bases, J lost 7 bases, and 17 bases lay in between. CDR3 bases: TGCGCCAGCACGCCCGACAGGACCGAGAACACCATATATTTT. Its translation is CASTPDRTENTIYF. Filled out from reference TRBV5-1 and TRBJ1-3, the complete variable domain reads KAGVTQTPRYLIKTRGQQVTLSCSPISGHRSVSWYQQTPGQGLQFLFEYFSETQRNKGNFPGRFSGRQFSNSRSEMNVSTLELGDSALYLCASTPDRTENTIYFGEGSWLTVV.

This clone came up a few times. The J gene is TRBJ2-1, the V gene TRBV3-1 (or the pseudogene TRBV3-2), with TRBD2 matching over 13 bases. The ends lost 6 bases at V and 6 bases at J; junction bases unmatched: 5. This CDR3 contains 15 residues. Germline values: CDR1 LGHDT, CDR2 YNNKEL (reference sequence). CDR3 in DNA: TGTGCCAGCAGTCGCACTAGCGGGGGGGTCAATGAGCAGTTCTTC. Amino acid sequence: CASSRTSGGVNEQFF.

The rearrangement links TRBV5-1 to TRBJ2-1; 8 nucleotides agree with TRBD2. Trimming removed 2 bases from V and 3 bases from J; junction bases left unmatched: 7. The CDR3 loop spans 16 amino acids. Germline V gene data show CDR1 as SGHRS and CDR2 as YFSETQ. The CDR3 loop reads CASSFSTSGVYNEQFF. DNA for the CDR3: TGCGCCAGCAGCTTTAGCACTAGCGGCGTCTACAATGAGCAGTTCTTC.